The sequence of this T cell receptor (beta chain) was determined in a study of T cells after yellow fever vaccination. Background on the study: Low-cell-number fractions were prepared with SMART-Seq v4 Ultra Low Input.

Regarding this clonotype: What it binds is unknown.

TCRdb processed the 5' RACE reads anew with MiXCR; each CDR3 protein has one entry. The sample lists some 320,000 distinct CDR3 sequences, over 8.5% occurring once. Study-wide points: By day 5 rather than day 15, the secondary response had peaked, though it was weaker. A large majority of primary-vaccination clones showed up again after the booster (under 98% CD4, around 90% CD8).

This CDR3 contains 14 residues. V shed 5 bases, J shed 5 bases, and the junction held 8 bases outside the gene matches. Germline V gene lookup returns CDR1 SGHVS and CDR2 FNYEAQ. This material consisted of CD4+ T cells sorted from PBMCs, taken 45 days after the yellow fever booster vaccination. The clonotype originates from a man between 18 and 29 years old who received the YFV17D yellow fever vaccine. This chain uses TRBV7-6 with TRBJ2-7; 8 positions match TRBD1. CDR3 coding DNA: TGTGCCAGCAGCAAACAGACAGGGGCCGACGAGCAGTACTTC. Translated, it gives CASSKQTGADEQYF.